This T cell receptor delta chain was sequenced for a study of delta chain sequences of gamma delta T cells listed by TCRdb under 2017. Points on this clone: The antigen it recognizes is unknown. Base qualities are not recorded, but no much larger clone differs from it by a single base.

For this chain, trimming is 0 bases at the V end and 0 bases at the J end, and the number of junction bases without a gene match is 11. In the germline V gene, CDR1 corresponds to GEAIGNYY and CDR2 to EKD. The CDR3 measures 22 amino acids from cysteine to phenylalanine. CDR3 DNA only is kept here, 66 bases in frame from base 1. Libraries were prepared through 5' RACE. Sequencing relied on an Illumina MiSeq. TCRdb reran clone calling on the public reads with CATT; rows sharing one DNA sequence were then combined. The sample table records some 2,400 delta-chain clones; around 6.3% of these occur just once. The ten top clones hold almost 50% of the sample.

The source material was either unsorted cells or a sorted T cell fraction (not recorded which). The source is a human donor in good health. This receptor chain uses TRDV2 and TRDJ3; 12 bases in between match TRDD3. The CDR3 reads as follows: CACDTGGLGDTFSSWDTRQMFF. The bases read TGTGCCTGTGACACCGGTGGTCTGGGGGATACGTTCAGCTCCTGGGACACCCGACAGATGTTTTTC.